This T cell receptor beta chain was documented in a study of T cell responses to AZD1222 COVID-19 vaccine. Whole-study findings and limits: Clonal diversity was possibly underestimated, and the donors were mostly white British, with more females. Samples come after the peak T cell response, not at day 14.

Generated by immunoSEQ multiplex PCR, the TCRdb table keeps only in-frame clones and is missing some. The sample carries 80,000 or so clones, roughly 80% recorded once. This clone was detected only a few times. What it recognizes is unknown. CDR1 is MNHEY and CDR2 is SMNVEV in the germline V gene (reference sequence). The CDR3 totals 13 residues. The V end lost 6 bases, the J end lost 7 bases, and 15 bases lay between the germline ends. The sequence came from an adult in good health. Sequenced here: peripheral blood, sampled on day 0 of AZD1222 vaccination. The V call is TRBV27, the J call TRBJ1-2; D possibly corresponds to TRBD1 (5 bases). The CDR3 region is CASRAGGGSGYTF. CDR3 sequence (DNA): TGTGCCAGCAGGGCGGGGGGAGGCTCTGGCTACACCTTC.